Given below is one T cell receptor beta chain in context. Its matching antigen is unknown. The germline V gene has CDR1 GTSNPN and CDR2 SVGIG (reference sequence). The V gene end was trimmed by 7 bases and the J gene end by 0 bases; junction bases not matched to a gene: 4. The CDR3 sequence is 14 residues long. The source of the sample is a study of long-term antiretroviral therapy in people with HIV. Findings and caveats of the study: Upon ART, diversity increased but remained lower than transplant donor controls. Repertoires with HIV possessed tighter CDR3 length spans than those of controls.

Assay version v3.0 of immunoSEQ was used, and it was run at survey level. The data were produced by immunoSEQ multiplex PCR, yet TCRdb's version contains in-frame clones alone and is incomplete. This sample has 20,000 or so clones; around 84% occur once, and the top ten carry 15% to 20%. The TCR comes from a man aged 18 to 35 with HIV. This chain joins TRBV30 and TRBJ1-4; TRBD1 agrees at 8 bases. The specimen comprised unsorted PBMCs, sampled 0.1 years before starting antiretroviral therapy. In DNA form, the CDR3 reads TGTGCCTTGGACAGGGACTCAACTAATGAAAAACTGTTTTTT. This sequence encodes CALDRDSTNEKLFF.